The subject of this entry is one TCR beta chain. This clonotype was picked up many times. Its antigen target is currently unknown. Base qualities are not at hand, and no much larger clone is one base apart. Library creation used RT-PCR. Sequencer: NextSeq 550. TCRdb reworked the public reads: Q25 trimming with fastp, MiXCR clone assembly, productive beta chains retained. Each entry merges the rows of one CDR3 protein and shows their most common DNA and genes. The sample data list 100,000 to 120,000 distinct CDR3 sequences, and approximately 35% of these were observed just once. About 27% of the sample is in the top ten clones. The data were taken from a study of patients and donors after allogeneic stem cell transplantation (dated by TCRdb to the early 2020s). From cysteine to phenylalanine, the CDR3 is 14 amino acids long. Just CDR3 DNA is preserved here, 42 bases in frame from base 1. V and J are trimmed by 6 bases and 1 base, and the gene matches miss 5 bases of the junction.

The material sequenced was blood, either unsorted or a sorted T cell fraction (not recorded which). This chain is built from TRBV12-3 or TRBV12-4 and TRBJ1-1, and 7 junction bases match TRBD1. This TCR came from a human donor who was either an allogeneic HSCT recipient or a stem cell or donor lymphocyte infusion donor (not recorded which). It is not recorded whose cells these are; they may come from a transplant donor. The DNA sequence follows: TGTGCCAGCAGCCCGCGGACAGGGAACACTGAAGCTTTCTTT. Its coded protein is CASSPRTGNTEAFF.